These T cell receptor beta chains were read from a single sample in a study. Using its own MiXCR run on the RT-PCR reads, TCRdb lists one record per CDR3 protein. Of almost 700,000 distinct CDR3 sequences detected, 14% appear once; the ten largest clones hold 3.6%. Sequences were obtained from memory CD4+ T cells from blood. These receptors came from a female donor in good health, serving as a healthy control. The CDR3 runs from the conserved cysteine through the conserved F or W. Each record gives: J gene, clone size, V gene, D gene, CDR3 protein, CDR3 DNA. The D gene is left open where the match is weak. Clone size, where shown, is once, few, many, or a class for clones that have expanded.

J: TRBJ1-1
size: many
V: TRBV5-1
D: .
CDR3: CASTDRGDAFF
DNA: TGCGCCAGCACCGACCGGGGGGACGCTTTCTTT

J: TRBJ2-7
size: few
V: TRBV6-5
D: TRBD2
CDR3: CASSSLAGGLDEQYF
DNA: TGTGCCAGCAGTTCCCTAGCGGGGGGGCTTGACGAGCAGTACTTC

J: TRBJ2-6
size: .
V: TRBV7-2
D: .
CDR3: CASRGGGAGANVLTF
DNA: TGTGCCAGCAGGGGCGGGGGCGCTGGGGCCAACGTCCTGACTTTC

J: TRBJ2-7
size: .
V: TRBV7-6
D: TRBD1
CDR3: CASSPTGSVQYF
DNA: TGTGCCAGCAGCCCGACAGGGTCCGTGCAGTACTTC

J: TRBJ2-5
size: .
V: TRBV7-2
D: TRBD2
CDR3: CASSLALAGGQETQYF
DNA: TGTGCCAGCAGCTTAGCCCTAGCGGGGGGTCAAGAGACCCAGTACTTC

J: TRBJ2-5
size: many
V: TRBV4-2
D: .
CDR3: CASNQGGYQETQYF
DNA: TGTGCCAGCAACCAAGGGGGATACCAAGAGACCCAGTACTTC

J: TRBJ2-3
size: .
V: TRBV7-9
D: .
CDR3: CASSPWAGRDDTQYF
DNA: TGTGCCAGCAGCCCCTGGGCCGGACGGGACGATACGCAGTATTTT

J: TRBJ2-7
size: few
V: TRBV6-2/TRBV6-3
D: .
CDR3: CASSLGTPEGEQYF
DNA: TGTGCCAGCAGCCTCGGGACCCCTGAGGGGGAGCAGTACTTC

J: TRBJ2-2
size: many
V: TRBV5-1
D: .
CDR3: CASSVVVSGELFF
DNA: TGCGCCAGCAGCGTAGTGGTTTCCGGGGAGCTGTTTTTT

J: TRBJ2-1
size: many
V: TRBV24-1
D: TRBD1
CDR3: CATSDSLPGQGFSSTYNEQFF
DNA: TGTGCCACCAGTGACTCCCTCCCCGGACAGGGATTCTCTAGCACCTACAATGAGCAGTTCTTC

J: TRBJ2-1
size: few
V: TRBV12-3/TRBV12-4
D: .
CDR3: CASSGLHNEQFF
DNA: TGTGCCAGCAGTGGACTGCACAATGAGCAGTTCTTC

J: TRBJ1-5
size: .
V: TRBV7-2
D: .
CDR3: CASSLAGLPSIGPQHF
DNA: TGTGCCAGCAGCTTAGCGGGGCTTCCGAGTATAGGACCCCAGCATTTT

J: TRBJ2-1
size: many
V: TRBV10-3
D: .
CDR3: CAISTDGSYNEQFF
DNA: TGTGCCATCAGCACGGACGGTTCCTACAATGAGCAGTTCTTC

J: TRBJ2-1
size: few
V: TRBV11-2
D: TRBD2
CDR3: CASSFLREGNEQFF
DNA: TGTGCCAGCAGCTTTTTGCGGGAGGGTAATGAGCAGTTCTTC

J: TRBJ2-2
size: few
V: TRBV10-3
D: .
CDR3: CAISESGNTGELFF
DNA: TGTGCCATCAGTGAAAGCGGGAACACCGGGGAGCTGTTTTTT

J: TRBJ2-7
size: many
V: TRBV15
D: .
CDR3: CATSRDSRREQYF
DNA: TGTGCCACCAGCAGAGATTCAAGGCGAGAGCAGTACTTC

J: TRBJ2-7
size: few
V: TRBV20-1
D: .
CDR3: CSLPPASLPYEQYF
DNA: TGCAGTCTCCCCCCGGCTAGTCTTCCCTACGAGCAGTACTTC

J: TRBJ1-4
size: .
V: TRBV30
D: TRBD1
CDR3: CAWRQGSEKLFF
DNA: TGTGCCTGGAGACAGGGGTCTGAAAAACTGTTTTTT

J: TRBJ2-6
size: many
V: TRBV5-1
D: .
CDR3: CASSLAAGANVLTF
DNA: TGCGCCAGCAGCTTGGCCGCTGGGGCCAACGTCCTGACTTTC

J: TRBJ2-1
size: few
V: TRBV27
D: TRBD2
CDR3: CASWTGGLDVYNEQFF
DNA: TGTGCCAGCTGGACGGGAGGGCTGGACGTCTACAATGAGCAGTTCTTC

J: TRBJ1-5
size: many
V: TRBV10-3
D: .
CDR3: CAISDSLGNQPQHF
DNA: TGTGCCATCAGTGACTCATTGGGGAATCAGCCCCAGCATTTT

J: TRBJ1-1
size: .
V: TRBV10-3
D: TRBD1
CDR3: CATNGQGENTEAFF
DNA: TGTGCCACCAATGGACAGGGGGAGAACACTGAAGCTTTCTTT

J: TRBJ2-5
size: .
V: TRBV18
D: .
CDR3: CASSPRGSTTIQETQYF
DNA: TGTGCCAGCTCACCTCGGGGTTCTACGACTATACAAGAGACCCAGTACTTC

J: TRBJ1-1
size: .
V: TRBV5-1
D: .
CDR3: CASSLQDGNTEAFF
DNA: TGCGCCAGCAGCCTTCAGGACGGGAACACTGAAGCTTTCTTT

J: TRBJ2-3
size: .
V: TRBV7-2
D: TRBD2
CDR3: CASSSVTSGGGNTQYF
DNA: TGTGCCAGCAGCTCAGTGACTAGCGGGGGGGGAAATACGCAGTATTTT

J: TRBJ2-1
size: many
V: TRBV11-2
D: TRBD2
CDR3: CASIPIAGDSEQFF
DNA: TGTGCCAGCATCCCAATAGCGGGAGACAGTGAGCAGTTCTTC

J: TRBJ2-1
size: .
V: TRBV24-1
D: TRBD2
CDR3: CATSHTSGREYNEQFF
DNA: TGTGCCACCAGTCATACTAGCGGGAGGGAGTACAATGAGCAGTTCTTC

J: TRBJ2-3
size: many
V: TRBV7-6
D: .
CDR3: CASSPTRDTQYF
DNA: TGTGCCAGCAGCCCGACTAGGGATACGCAGTATTTT

J: TRBJ1-2
size: few
V: TRBV5-1
D: .
CDR3: CASSLGGDVSHGYTF
DNA: TGCGCCAGCAGCTTGGGGGGGGACGTTAGCCATGGCTACACCTTC

J: TRBJ2-3
size: few
V: TRBV24-1
D: TRBD1
CDR3: CATSDRTGTVGDTQYF
DNA: TGTGCCACCAGTGATCGGACCGGGACAGTAGGAGATACGCAGTATTTT

J: TRBJ2-1
size: few
V: TRBV19
D: TRBD1
CDR3: CASSIDRGTGQFF
DNA: TGTGCCAGTAGTATAGACCGGGGGACAGGGCAGTTCTTC

J: TRBJ2-1
size: many
V: TRBV12-3/TRBV12-4
D: .
CDR3: CASTFKVDNEQFF
DNA: TGTGCCTCTACTTTCAAAGTAGACAATGAGCAGTTCTTC

J: TRBJ2-1
size: few
V: TRBV20-1
D: TRBD2
CDR3: CSAPDRLAVYNEQFF
DNA: TGCAGTGCGCCCGACCGCCTAGCGGTGTACAATGAGCAGTTCTTC

J: TRBJ1-2
size: .
V: TRBV6-1
D: .
CDR3: CASSEWGGTRGYTF
DNA: TGTGCCAGCAGTGAATGGGGGGGGACAAGAGGCTACACCTTC

J: TRBJ2-1
size: .
V: TRBV7-3
D: TRBD2
CDR3: CASSLTGSGGIYNEQFF
DNA: TGTGCCAGCAGCTTAACTGGTAGCGGGGGGATATACAATGAGCAGTTCTTC

J: TRBJ2-5
size: .
V: TRBV6-1
D: .
CDR3: CASRVAIQETQYF
DNA: TGTGCCAGCCGGGTCGCGATTCAAGAGACCCAGTACTTC

J: TRBJ2-7
size: .
V: TRBV14
D: .
CDR3: CASSQVRGQLYEQYF
DNA: TGTGCCAGCAGCCAAGTGCGTGGGCAACTCTACGAGCAGTACTTC

J: TRBJ1-4
size: .
V: TRBV7-2
D: .
CDR3: CASSLNRDEKLFF
DNA: TGTGCCAGCAGCTTAAATAGGGATGAAAAACTGTTTTTT

J: TRBJ2-3
size: many
V: TRBV5-6
D: TRBD2
CDR3: CASSLRTSGTATDTQYF
DNA: TGTGCCAGCAGCTTGAGGACTAGCGGGACGGCCACAGATACGCAGTATTTT

J: TRBJ2-3
size: .
V: TRBV5-1
D: .
CDR3: CASSLSGGGPDTQYF
DNA: TGCGCCAGCAGCTTGTCGGGGGGCGGTCCAGATACGCAGTATTTT

J: TRBJ1-1
size: .
V: TRBV12-3/TRBV12-4
D: TRBD1
CDR3: CASSRDRETEAFF
DNA: TGTGCCAGCAGTCGGGACAGGGAAACTGAAGCTTTCTTT

J: TRBJ2-5
size: few
V: TRBV28
D: .
CDR3: CASSFSNRQETQYF
DNA: TGTGCCAGCAGTTTTAGTAATCGGCAAGAGACCCAGTACTTC

J: TRBJ2-5
size: many
V: TRBV29-1
D: .
CDR3: CSVELARGETQYF
DNA: TGCAGCGTTGAACTAGCGAGAGGGGAGACCCAGTACTTC

J: TRBJ2-1
size: .
V: TRBV24-1
D: .
CDR3: CATSDPTRQNNEQFF
DNA: TGTGCCACCAGTGACCCCACCCGACAAAACAATGAGCAGTTCTTC

J: TRBJ1-1
size: .
V: TRBV29-1
D: TRBD1
CDR3: CSVARDRGPSEAFF
DNA: TGCAGCGTTGCCCGGGACAGGGGGCCGTCTGAAGCTTTCTTT

J: TRBJ1-1
size: .
V: TRBV5-1
D: .
CDR3: CASSLEGGFTEAFF
DNA: TGCGCCAGCAGCTTGGAGGGTGGGTTCACTGAAGCTTTCTTT

J: TRBJ2-2
size: few
V: TRBV10-3
D: TRBD2
CDR3: CAISEIAGGNAGELFF
DNA: TGTGCCATCAGTGAGATAGCGGGGGGTAATGCCGGGGAGCTGTTTTTT

J: TRBJ2-2
size: .
V: TRBV5-4
D: TRBD1
CDR3: CASSREGQGARTGELFF
DNA: TGTGCCAGCAGCCGGGAAGGACAGGGGGCGCGCACCGGGGAGCTGTTTTTT

J: TRBJ2-3
size: few
V: TRBV20-1
D: TRBD2
CDR3: CSARVWGGSGREPQYF
DNA: TGCAGTGCTAGAGTCTGGGGTGGGAGCGGGAGGGAACCGCAGTATTTT

J: TRBJ2-5
size: .
V: TRBV20-1
D: TRBD1
CDR3: CSALGQDGETQYF
DNA: TGCAGTGCTCTGGGACAGGACGGGGAGACCCAGTACTTC

J: TRBJ2-5
size: .
V: TRBV20-1
D: TRBD2
CDR3: CSARDLASGMQKTQYF
DNA: TGCAGTGCTAGAGATTTGGCTAGCGGGATGCAAAAGACCCAGTACTTC

J: TRBJ2-5
size: many
V: TRBV7-2
D: .
CDR3: CASSWYQETQYF
DNA: TGTGCCAGCAGCTGGTACCAAGAGACCCAGTACTTC

J: TRBJ1-5
size: many
V: TRBV6-6
D: .
CDR3: CASRDRAHNQPQHF
DNA: TGTGCCAGCAGAGACCGGGCCCACAATCAGCCCCAGCATTTT